Shown below are 14 T cell receptor beta chains from a single sample sequenced in a study of blood T cells in healthy people across ages. The authors ran a second PCR of about 6 to 12 cycles using a sample-barcoded 5' primer and a J-beta primer mix. Using its own MiXCR run on the 5' RACE reads, TCRdb lists one record per CDR3 protein. This sample has about 800,000 distinct CDR3 sequences, with over 45% found just once. Material for sequencing was blood. These receptors were obtained from a man aged 25-45 years in good health.

On this clonotype itself: The germline gene is not matched at one end of the junction; a read error may be the cause. The chain links TRBV4-3 to TRBJ2-1; 7 nucleotides align to TRBD2. The CDR3 totals 14 residues. Germline V gives CDR1 LGHNA, CDR2 YSLEER. The CDR3 DNA reads as TGCGCCAGCAGCGCGGGACTACAGTTCAATGGGCAGTTCTTC. This encodes CASSAGLQFNGQFF.

CDR3: CASSLFGIGNQPQHF. CDR3 DNA sequence: TGTGCCAGCAGTTTATTCGGGATTGGCAATCAGCCCCAGCATTTT. This rearrangement joins TRBV12-3 or TRBV12-4 to TRBJ1-5; D remains ambiguous. Trimming took 2 bases from V and 2 from J, leaving 10 bases between them. This CDR3 is 15 amino acids long.

The CDR3 loop is CASSYSNADTQYF. CDR3 coding DNA: TGTGCCAGCAGTTACTCGAACGCAGATACGCAGTATTTT. The chain links TRBV6-6 to TRBJ2-3, with D unresolved. V lost 0 bases and J 4 bases, leaving 5 bases between the germline ends. The germline V gene encodes CDR1 MNHNY and CDR2 SVGAGI (reference sequence). The CDR3 contains 13 residues.

This clonotype was detected once. A read error may explain this, as a much larger clone is one base away. V and J are TRBV27 and TRBJ2-3, with TRBD2 as a possible D gene (7 bases). The CDR3 has 16 amino acids. V was pared by 7 bases and J by 6 bases, with 23 bases between. CDR1 is MNHEY, CDR2 SMNVEV, per germline (reference sequence). The CDR3 DNA reads as TGTGCCAGCAATTCACCCACAGGGAGCGGGACGGATACGCAGTATTTT. Protein sequence: CASNSPTGSGTDTQYF.

This sequence joins TRBV7-2 and TRBJ2-1; TRBD1 might be the D (5 bases). The CDR3 contains 12 residues. V lost 5 bases to trimming and J lost 8 bases, with 10 bases between them. Per germline, CDR1 SGHTA and CDR2 FQGNSA. The CDR3 spells CASSQQGYEQFF. In nucleotides, the CDR3 is TGTGCCAGCAGCCAGCAGGGCTATGAGCAGTTCTTC.

On this clonotype itself: Compared with germline, one end of the junction differs, possibly owing to a read error. The V call is TRBV18, the J call TRBJ1-1; D call uncertain. CDR3 length equals 14 residues. In germline, CDR1 is KGHSH, CDR2 LQKENI. The CDR3 region is CASSLGSRNTKAFF. In DNA, the CDR3 is TGTGCCAGCTCACTGGGAAGTAGAAACACTAAAGCTTTCTTT.

This chain joins TRBV10-3 and TRBJ1-1, with D unclear. The germline V gene encodes CDR1 ENHRY and CDR2 SYGVKD. Trimming took off 3 bases at V and 8 bases at J, with 10 bases between the two ends. There are 12 residues in the CDR3. CDR3 loop: CAISEGRLEAFF. The CDR3 DNA reads TGTGCCATCAGTGAAGGGAGACTCGAAGCTTTCTTT.

This clonotype has just a few counts. The V gene is TRBV29-1, the J gene TRBJ1-2, with D possibly TRBD1 on 6 matching bases. The CDR3 covers 13 residues. Trimming pared 3 bases from V and 4 bases from J, leaving 12 bases between. Per germline, CDR1 SQVTM and CDR2 ANQGSEA. CDR3 DNA: TGCAGCGTTGAGGGGATGGGGGCCTATGGCTACACCTTC. Encoded protein: CSVEGMGAYGYTF.

V usage is TRBV7-9 and J usage is TRBJ1-1; 8 nucleotides line up with TRBD1. With 6 bases clipped from V and 1 base from J, the junction kept 16 bases outside the gene matches. The CDR3 is made up of 18 amino acids. Germline V gives CDR1 SEHNR, CDR2 FQNEAQ (reference sequence). CDR3 sequence reads: CASSPQRASGTGNTEAFF. CDR3 DNA: TGTGCCAGCAGTCCCCAACGGGCTTCCGGGACAGGGAACACTGAAGCTTTCTTT.

As to this clonotype: This may stem from a read error, because a much larger clone lies one nucleotide away. The V and J genes are TRBV10-3 and TRBJ2-7; 7 bases match TRBD2. V was pared by 10 bases and J by 1 base, with 7 bases of the junction left unmatched. CDR3 size: 13 residues. The germline gives CDR1 ENHRY, CDR2 SYGVKD. The CDR3 DNA reads as TGTGCCACACGGGACGGGGGGTCCTACGAGCAGTACTTC. Translation gives CATRDGGSYEQYF.

The chain links TRBV3-1 to TRBJ1-4; D might be TRBD1 (5 bases). This CDR3 has 14 residues. Deletions cut 6 bases from V and 8 bases from J, with 16 bases between. CDR1 is LGHDT, CDR2 YNNKEL, per germline (reference sequence). The CDR3 coding sequence is TGTGCCAGCAGTCCCAGCGGGGGTAGGGAAAAACTGTTTTTT. Translated, it gives CASSPSGGREKLFF. Combining the CDR3 with reference TRBV3-1 and TRBJ1-4 gives the whole variable domain DTAVSQTPKYLVTQMGNDKSIKCEQNLGHDTMYWYKQDSKKFLKIMFSYNNKELIINETVPNRFSPKSPDKAHLNLHINSLELGDSAVYFCASSPSGGREKLFFGSGTQLSVL.

V usage is TRBV6-2 or TRBV6-3 and J usage is TRBJ2-2; D is ambiguous. CDR3 length: 12 residues. CDR1 is MNHEY, CDR2 SVGEGT, per germline. CDR3 sequence (DNA): TGTGTCATCAAGGGGAACACCGGGGAGCTGTTTTTT. Residues: CVIKGNTGELFF.

The chain joins TRBV4-3 to TRBJ2-3; D remains unclear. The CDR3 consists of 14 residues. The germline V gene has CDR1 LGHNA and CDR2 YSLEER. Deletions cut 0 bases from V and 3 bases from J, with 7 bases between. The CDR3 is CASSQEPGTDTQYF. CDR3 nucleotide sequence: TGCGCCAGCAGCCAAGAACCCGGGACAGATACGCAGTATTTT.

This sequence joins TRBV5-6 and TRBJ1-1; 8 bases fit TRBD1. From germline, CDR1 is SGHDT and CDR2 YYEEEE. This CDR3 region has 16 residues. Germline trimming cut 4 bases from V and 3 bases from J; bases unmatched to any gene: 11. CDR3 nucleotide sequence: TGTGCCAGCAGCCTATACAGGGGGGATCGCGACACTGAAGCTTTCTTT. Residues: CASSLYRGDRDTEAFF.